Listed here are 23 T cell receptor beta chains from one sample, sequenced in a study of CD8 T cells in ankylosing spondylitis. TCRdb called the 5' RACE reads again in MiXCR, with one record for every CDR3 protein. The sample lists approximately 300,000 distinct CDR3 sequences, about 20% occurring once. Sequenced sample: blood, either unsorted or a sorted T cell fraction (not recorded which). Every receptor here comes from a female donor with ankylosing spondylitis or in good health (not recorded which).

This chain joins TRBV24-1 and TRBJ2-7, with a possible D match to TRBD1 (6 bases). This CDR3 has 15 amino acids. Looked up from germline, CDR1 is KGHDR and CDR2 is SFDVKD. With 3 bases removed from V and 3 bases from J, the gap between germline ends came to 14 bases. The CDR3 here is CATSDPRQGNYEQYF. The CDR3 DNA reads TGTGCCACCAGTGATCCTAGGCAGGGGAACTACGAGCAGTACTTC.

This clonotype was counted only a few times. The chain combines TRBV9 with TRBJ2-1; 7 bases fit TRBD2. J gave up 4 bases and V 0 bases, and 4 bases lay outside the gene matches. The CDR3 runs 15 residues. CDR1 SGDLS and CDR2 YYNGEE come from the germline V gene. The CDR3 nucleotides are TGTGCCAGCAGCGTAGTGGCTAGCGGATACAATGAGCAGTTCTTC. Protein: CASSVVASGYNEQFF.

The sample holds a few counts of this clonotype. The chain employs TRBV20-1 and TRBJ2-5; D not certain. Deletions cut 6 bases from V and 0 bases from J, with 8 bases between. CDR3 size: 12 residues. In germline, CDR1 is DFQATT, CDR2 SNEGSKA (reference sequence). The CDR3 DNA follows: TGCAGTGCACGGACCTACCAAGAGACCCAGTACTTC. Translating it yields CSARTYQETQYF.

This clonotype was seen repeatedly, ten times or more. The V and J genes are TRBV24-1 and TRBJ2-5, with 13 bases matching TRBD2. Germline assignment: CDR1 KGHDR and CDR2 SFDVKD. V was clipped by 2 bases and J by 4 bases; unmatched bases: 0. This CDR3 has 15 residues. The CDR3 DNA reads as TGTGCCACCAGTGATTGGACTAGCGGGAGAGAGACCCAGTACTTC. As protein: CATSDWTSGRETQYF.

The J gene is TRBJ2-1, the V gene TRBV7-2, with a possible D match to TRBD2 (5 bases). This CDR3 has 13 amino acids. The V and J ends lost 5 bases and 9 bases respectively, with 14 bases between them. The germline V gene has CDR1 SGHTA and CDR2 FQGNSA. The CDR3 DNA follows: TGTGCCAGCAGCCAACATTATGAGGGTGAGCAGTTCTTC. Translating it yields CASSQHYEGEQFF. Full variable domain (remainder filled in from reference TRBV7-2 and TRBJ2-1): GAGVSQSPSNKVTEKGKDVELRCDPISGHTALYWYRQSLGQGLEFLIYFQGNSAPDKSGLPSDRFSAERTGGSVSTLTIQRTQQEDSAVYLCASSQHYEGEQFFGPGTRLTVL.

The chain uses TRBV6-5 and TRBJ2-5; possible D gene TRBD1, 6 bases. CDR3 length equals 16 residues. The germline gives CDR1 MNHEY, CDR2 SVGAGI. V gave up 2 bases and J gave up 5 bases, with 18 bases separating them. The CDR3 region has the DNA TGTGCCAGCAGTTACGTGCAGGGGTCAGGTTTGGAGACCCAGTACTTC. Protein sequence: CASSYVQGSGLETQYF.

This clonotype has a handful of counts. This chain joins TRBV9 and TRBJ2-3, with D perhaps given as TRBD1 or TRBD2 (5 bases each). This CDR3 contains 15 residues. CDR1 and CDR2 (germline): SGDLS, YYNGEE. Between the trimmed V and J ends, which lost 3 bases and 0 bases, there was a span of 11 bases. Here the CDR3 reads CASSGGTGSTDTQYF. The CDR3 DNA reads as TGTGCCAGCAGCGGAGGGACGGGAAGCACAGATACGCAGTATTTT.

In this sample, this clonotype turned up many times. The CDR3 DNA follows: TGTGCCAGCAGCAGGACTAGCGGGACTTCAGATACGCAGTATTTT. Encoded protein: CASSRTSGTSDTQYF. The V call is TRBV12-3 or TRBV12-4, the J call TRBJ2-3; 12 nucleotides align to TRBD2. The CDR3 consists of 15 residues. Trimming took 6 bases from V and 4 from J; bases not matched to a gene: 5.

This chain joins TRBV12-3 or TRBV12-4 and TRBJ1-3; TRBD1 is a possible D gene (6 bases). V was cut by 3 bases and J by 2 bases, with 8 bases left in between. The CDR3 has 14 residues. The CDR3 DNA reads as TGTGCCAGCAGTTTGGCAGGGGCTGGAAACACCATATATTTT. It codes for CASSLAGAGNTIYF.

There are many counts of this clonotype. The gene calls are TRBV29-1 and TRBJ2-7; D unresolved. There are 11 residues in the CDR3. Trimming stripped 3 bases from V and 3 bases from J, with 6 bases between. The germline gives CDR1 SQVTM, CDR2 ANQGSEA. CDR3 sequence: CSVDGGYEQYF. The CDR3 DNA is TGCAGCGTTGACGGCGGCTACGAGCAGTACTTC.

The chain employs TRBV9 and TRBJ2-7; possibly TRBD2 for D (6 bases). Germline CDR1 SGDLS, CDR2 YYNGEE. This CDR3 has 14 residues. V lost 3 bases to trimming and J lost 1 base, with 11 bases between them. Here the CDR3 DNA reads TGTGCCAGCAGCGGGGCTAGCGTATCCTACGAGCAGTACTTC. This gives the protein CASSGASVSYEQYF.

This rearrangement joins TRBV28 to TRBJ2-1; D is perhaps TRBD2 (6 bases). CDR1 is MDHEN and CDR2 is SYDVKM in the germline V gene. Deletions cut 5 bases from V and 4 bases from J, with 21 bases between. The CDR3 sequence is 17 residues long. The CDR3, as DNA: TGTGCCAGCAGTCGCTTTATTGGCGGGGCCCGGTACAATGAGCAGTTCTTC. As protein: CASSRFIGGARYNEQFF.

The chain employs TRBV19 and TRBJ2-1, with 7 bases matching TRBD2. From germline, CDR1 is LNHDA and CDR2 SQIVND (reference sequence). Trimming at V came to 7 bases and at J to 8 bases, leaving 14 bases not matched to a gene. The CDR3 is 15 amino acids. CDR3 loop: CASNRGGSKFHEQFF. The CDR3 DNA follows: TGTGCCAGTAATCGGGGCGGGAGTAAGTTTCATGAGCAGTTCTTC.

The table lists this clonotype with a few counts. The J gene is TRBJ1-6, the V gene TRBV6-1; 8 bases are a match to TRBD1. Germline V lookup: CDR1 MNHNS, CDR2 SASEGT. The trim removed 6 bases at V and 7 bases at J, leaving 8 bases unmatched. The CDR3 is 15 amino acids. The CDR3 nucleotides are TGTGCCAGCAGAGGAGGGACAGGAATAAATTCACCCCTCCACTTT. Translation: CASRGGTGINSPLHF.

The chain is built from TRBV12-3 or TRBV12-4 and TRBJ1-2; no definite D call. This CDR3 contains 13 residues. The ends were cut back, 5 bases at V and 8 bases at J, with 15 bases in the middle. CDR3 amino acids: CASSVPGIGGYTF. In DNA, the CDR3 is TGTGCCAGCAGTGTCCCGGGAATTGGGGGCTACACCTTC.

This clonotype was observed a handful of times. The rearrangement uses TRBV6-2 or TRBV6-3 and TRBJ1-2; D gene uncertain. Trimming removed 4 bases from V and 1 base from J, with 7 bases in between. This CDR3 is 13 amino acids long. Germline V lookup: CDR1 MNHEY, CDR2 SVGEGT. CDR3 nucleotide sequence: TGTGCCAGCAGTTTGCACAGTAACTATGGCTACACCTTC. This translates into CASSLHSNYGYTF.

In its sample, this clonotype was seen a few times. The CDR3 nucleotides read TGTGCCATCAGTGTCAGGGGGGATCAGCCCCAGCATTTT. Its translation: CAISVRGDQPQHF. V and J are TRBV10-3 and TRBJ1-5; 7 bases line up with TRBD1. The CDR3 has 13 amino acids. The trim removed 4 bases at V and 5 bases at J, leaving 2 bases unmatched. The germline V gene encodes CDR1 ENHRY and CDR2 SYGVKD.

This clonotype showed up just a few times. The V and J genes are TRBV15 and TRBJ2-7, with D possibly matching TRBD2 (5 bases). Germline CDR1 reads LNHNV; CDR2 reads YYDKDF (reference sequence). The V end lost 5 bases, the J end lost 2 bases, and 13 bases lay between the germline ends. This CDR3 spans 14 amino acids. CDR3 protein: CATSHGITTYEQYF. As DNA, the CDR3 is TGTGCCACCAGCCACGGGATAACGACCTACGAGCAGTACTTC.

In its sample, this clonotype was seen a few times. The chain's CDR3 is CASSFQGAINEQFF. The CDR3 DNA reads as TGTGCCAGCAGTTTTCAGGGGGCCATCAATGAGCAGTTCTTC. The chain couples TRBV12-3 or TRBV12-4 to TRBJ2-1; 8 positions agree with TRBD1. After removal of 3 bases from V and 6 bases from J, the junction contained 4 bases not matched to a gene. This CDR3 has 14 amino acids.

The chain uses TRBV7-9 and TRBJ1-3; D call uncertain. V lost 11 bases and J lost 0, with 14 bases in between. The CDR3 has 14 amino acids. The germline gives CDR1 SEHNR, CDR2 FQNEAQ (reference sequence). The CDR3 region is CASREAYSGNTIYF. The CDR3 DNA reads as TGTGCCTCCCGAGAGGCCTACTCTGGAAACACCATATATTTT. The whole variable domain, remainder taken from reference TRBV7-9 and TRBJ1-3, is DTGVSQNPRHKITKRGQNVTFRCDPISEHNRLYWYRQTLGQGPEFLTYFQNEAQLEKSRLLSDRFSAERPKGSFSTLEIQRTEQGDSAMYLCASREAYSGNTIYFGEGSWLTVV.

The chain uses TRBV20-1 and TRBJ2-7, with D perhaps TRBD1 or TRBD2 (5 bases each). Germline CDR1 is DFQATT and CDR2 is SNEGSKA (reference sequence). The CDR3 consists of 14 residues. The V end was cut by 5 bases, the J end by 1 base, with 15 bases between. Written as DNA, the CDR3 is TGCAGTGCTCTTTGGGGGAAGGTTTCCTACGAGCAGTACTTC. Translating it yields CSALWGKVSYEQYF.

The sample holds a few counts of this clonotype. The chain couples TRBV13 to TRBJ1-1, with 11 nucleotides matching TRBD1. CDR1 and CDR2 from the germline V gene are PRHDT and FYEKMQ (reference sequence). CDR3 length: 15 amino acids. After removal of 4 bases from V and 4 bases from J, the junction contained 5 bases not matched to a gene. CDR3 in amino acids: CASSSVGTGGTEAFF. In DNA form, the CDR3 reads TGTGCCAGCAGCTCCGTGGGGACAGGGGGCACTGAAGCTTTCTTT.

This clonotype turned up a few times. V and J are TRBV29-1 and TRBJ2-3; D ambiguous. CDR1 and CDR2 from the germline V gene are SQVTM and ANQGSEA. There are 12 residues in the CDR3. Trimming removed 8 bases from V and 0 bases from J, with 9 bases in between. The CDR3 region has the DNA TGCAGCCATTCGGAGAGCACAGATACGCAGTATTTT. Amino acid sequence: CSHSESTDTQYF.